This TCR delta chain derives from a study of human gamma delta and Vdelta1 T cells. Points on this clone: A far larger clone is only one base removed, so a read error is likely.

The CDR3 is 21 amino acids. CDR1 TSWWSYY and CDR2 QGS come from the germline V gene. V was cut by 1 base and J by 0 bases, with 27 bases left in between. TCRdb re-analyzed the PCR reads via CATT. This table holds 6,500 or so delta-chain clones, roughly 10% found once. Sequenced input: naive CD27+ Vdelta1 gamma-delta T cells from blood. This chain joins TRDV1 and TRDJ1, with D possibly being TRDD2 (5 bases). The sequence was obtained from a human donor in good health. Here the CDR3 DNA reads TGTGCTCTTGGGGAACCCCGCAGGAATCTTCCCATGTCTGCTTACACCGATAAACTCATCTTT. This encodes CALGEPRRNLPMSAYTDKLIF.